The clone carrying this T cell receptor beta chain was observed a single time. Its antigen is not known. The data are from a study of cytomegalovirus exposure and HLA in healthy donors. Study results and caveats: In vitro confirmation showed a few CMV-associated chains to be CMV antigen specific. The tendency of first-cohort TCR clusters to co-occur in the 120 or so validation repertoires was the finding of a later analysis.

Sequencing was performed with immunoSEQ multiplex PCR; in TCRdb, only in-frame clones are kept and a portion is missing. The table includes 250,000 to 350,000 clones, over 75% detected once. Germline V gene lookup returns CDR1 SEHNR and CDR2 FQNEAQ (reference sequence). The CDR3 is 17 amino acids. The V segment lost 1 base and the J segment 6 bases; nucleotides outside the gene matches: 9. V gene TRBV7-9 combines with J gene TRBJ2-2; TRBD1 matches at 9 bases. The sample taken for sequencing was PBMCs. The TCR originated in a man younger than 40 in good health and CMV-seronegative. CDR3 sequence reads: CASSLGGDREIPGELFF. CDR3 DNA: TGTGCCAGCAGCTTAGGAGGGGACAGGGAGATTCCCGGGGAGCTGTTTTTT.